These 13 T cell receptor beta chains originate from one sample sequenced in a study of T cell changes during pregnancy in multiple sclerosis (dated by TCRdb to between 2018 and 2021). Receptors were amplified or captured by the immunoSEQ multiplex PCR assay. TCRdb took this table from immuneACCESS and kept in-frame rearrangements with V and J called. Such tables lack part of the clones; where checked against another copy, unresolved V genes explain under half of the gap, and the rest is unexplained. The sample profile shows more than 40,000 clones; 90% of them were found once. Clones ranked in the top ten supply 1.3% to 1.5% of the sample. The starting material was peripheral blood, obtained in the first trimester of pregnancy. All receptors come from a female donor in good health, enrolled as a control in a pregnancy study.

J is TRBJ2-7 and V is TRBV11-1; a possible D gene is TRBD1 (5 bases). The CDR3 covers 14 residues. The V and J ends lost 1 base and 1 base respectively, with 8 bases between them. Germline V gene sequence: CDR1 SGHAT, CDR2 FQDESV (reference sequence). In DNA form, the CDR3 reads TGTGCCAGCAGCTTAGGGGGCCAATCCTACGAGCAGTACTTC. Translated, it gives CASSLGGQSYEQYF.

About this clone: A much larger clone lies one base from this, so it may be a read error. The genes are TRBV6-4 and TRBJ2-3, with TRBD1 matching 8 bases. This CDR3 contains 15 residues. Germline V gene lookup returns CDR1 MRHNA and CDR2 SNTAGT. CDR3 residues: CASSDSAGGADMQYF. The CDR3 DNA is TGTGCCAGCAGTGACTCAGCAGGGGGCGCAGATATGCAGTATTTT.

The rearrangement uses TRBV2 and TRBJ2-2, with a weak D call TRBD1 (6 bases). CDR3 length equals 13 residues. CDR1 is SNHLY and CDR2 is FYNNEI in the germline V gene. V dropped 8 bases and J dropped 4 bases, with 11 bases sitting between them. DNA for the CDR3: TGTGCCAGCCGGGACACGAGCACCGGGGAGCTGTTTTTT. As protein: CASRDTSTGELFF. Full variable domain (rest looked up from reference TRBV2 and TRBJ2-2): EPEVTQTPSHQVTQMGQEVILRCVPISNHLYFYWYRQILGQKVEFLVSFYNNEISEKSEIFDDQFSVERPDGSNFTLKIRSTKLEDSAMYFCASRDTSTGELFFGEGSRLTVL.

This chain links TRBV10-3 with TRBJ2-5, with 11 bases matching TRBD2. Trimming removed 3 bases from V and 0 bases from J; junction bases left unmatched: 3. CDR1 ENHRY and CDR2 SYGVKD come from the germline V gene. The CDR3 contains 16 residues. CDR3 DNA: TGTGCCATCAGTGAAGCGACTAGCGGGGACCAAGAGACCCAGTACTTC. Translation gives CAISEATSGDQETQYF.

The chain combines TRBV7-9 with TRBJ1-1; D not resolved. The CDR3 contains 14 residues. From germline, CDR1 is SEHNR and CDR2 FQNEAQ (reference sequence). The V gene lost 3 bases and the J gene lost 1 base, with 9 bases spanning the gap. The CDR3 here is CASSFIPQNTEAFF. In DNA, the CDR3 is TGTGCCAGCAGCTTCATCCCCCAGAACACTGAAGCTTTCTTT.

V usage is TRBV19 and J usage is TRBJ2-3; 11 bases align to TRBD2. V shed 4 bases, J shed 6 bases, and the junction held 6 bases outside the gene matches. The CDR3 spans 15 residues. The V gene's germline CDR1 is LNHDA and CDR2 SQIVND (reference sequence). The CDR3 is CASSTPGLAVDTQYF. Written as DNA, the CDR3 is TGTGCCAGTAGTACACCGGGACTAGCGGTCGATACGCAGTATTTT.

This clone was seen only once. Written as DNA, the CDR3 is TGTGCCAGCAGACCGGACAGGGGGCTTTTCGGGGAGCTGTTTTTT. It encodes CASRPDRGLFGELFF. The J gene is TRBJ2-2, the V gene TRBV11-2; 11 nucleotides line up with TRBD1. V gave up 6 bases and J gave up 7 bases; unmatched junction bases: 7. Germline-derived CDR1 and CDR2 are SGHAT and FQNNGV. This CDR3 spans 15 amino acids.

The chain uses TRBV6-1 and TRBJ1-1; a weak D match, TRBD1 (6 bases). V gave up 6 bases and J gave up 1 base, with 9 bases separating them. In germline, CDR1 is MNHNS, CDR2 SASEGT. The CDR3 contains 13 residues. CDR3 in amino acids: CASSATGNTEAFF. As DNA, the CDR3 is TGTGCCAGCAGCGCGACAGGGAACACTGAAGCTTTCTTT.

The chain uses TRBV9 and TRBJ2-7; D remains ambiguous. The CDR3 is 13 amino acids. CDR1 and CDR2 (germline): SGDLS, YYNGEE. V was cut by 2 bases and J by 6 bases, with 12 bases left in between. CDR3 sequence reads: CASSVFLFSEQYF. The CDR3 region has the DNA TGTGCCAGCAGCGTCTTCCTATTCTCCGAGCAGTACTTC.

This clone was counted a single time. The chain employs TRBV5-1 and TRBJ1-1; no clear D. V gave up 4 bases and J gave up 1 base, with 11 bases separating them. This CDR3 is 14 amino acids long. In germline, CDR1 is SGHRS, CDR2 YFSETQ. In DNA form, the CDR3 reads TGCGCCAGCAGCGCCGGTCCTGGGAACACTGAAGCTTTCTTT. Translating gives CASSAGPGNTEAFF.

CDR3 residues: CAITKGQGVSDEQFF. In DNA form, the CDR3 reads TGTGCCATCACGAAGGGACAGGGGGTCTCGGATGAGCAGTTCTTC. The V gene is TRBV10-3, the J gene TRBJ2-1; TRBD1 matches at 11 bases. Germline V gene lookup returns CDR1 ENHRY and CDR2 SYGVKD. V gave up 7 bases and J gave up 8 bases; unmatched junction bases: 10. The CDR3 consists of 15 residues.

V is TRBV27 and J is TRBJ2-1; 7 nucleotides line up with TRBD1. Unmatched junction bases numbered 12, after V lost 9 bases and J lost 4 bases. The CDR3 runs to 15 residues. The germline V gene encodes CDR1 MNHEY and CDR2 SMNVEV (reference sequence). In DNA, the CDR3 is TGTGCCAGTAGTCCCGAGACAGGGTCATACAATGAGCAGTTCTTC. This gives the protein CASSPETGSYNEQFF.

Notes on this clone: An end of the junction differs from the germline gene, which may be a read error. The chain recombines TRBV5-4 with TRBJ1-1, with D tentatively TRBD1 (6 bases). CDR3 length equals 14 residues. Germline lookup yields CDR1 SGHNT and CDR2 YYREEE (reference sequence). CDR3 protein: CASSPRTGNSEAFF. The CDR3 region has the DNA TGTGCCAGCAGCCCCCGCACAGGGAACTCTGAAGCTTTCTTT.